What follows are 13 T cell receptor beta chains derived from one specimen sequenced in a study of T cell repertoires in cytomegalovirus infection. Using its own MiXCR run on the reads, TCRdb lists one record per CDR3 protein. The data contain some 680,000 distinct CDR3 sequences, 35% to 45% of them singletons. Sequencing was carried out using PBMCs. The receptors shown here come from a human donor in good health (CMV status not recorded). Some clones in this sample may be carry-over from other donors' samples.

The gene calls are TRBV11-1 and TRBJ2-5, with TRBD1 as a possible D gene (5 bases). CDR1 is SGHAT and CDR2 is FQDESV in the germline V gene (reference sequence). Trimming removed 6 bases at V and 5 bases at J, with 19 bases between. CDR3 length equals 15 residues. Written as DNA, the CDR3 is TGTGCCAGCAGTCGAGTTGGGGCGTTGAGGGAGACCCAGTACTTC. Its protein is CASSRVGALRETQYF.

This clonotype was observed a handful of times. The chain employs TRBV14 and TRBJ2-5, with TRBD1 identical over 9 bases. This CDR3 spans 15 amino acids. Per germline, CDR1 SGHDN and CDR2 FVKESK. V shed 0 bases, J shed 1 base, and the junction held 0 bases outside the gene matches. In DNA form, the CDR3 reads TGTGCCAGCAGCCAAGAGGGACAGGGCCAAGAGACCCAGTACTTC. Protein product: CASSQEGQGQETQYF. Full variable domain (missing parts from reference TRBV14 and TRBJ2-5): EAGVTQFPSHSVIEKGQTVTLRCDPISGHDNLYWYRRVMGKEIKFLLHFVKESKQDESGMPNNRFLAERTGGTYSTLKVQPAELEDSGVYFCASSQEGQGQETQYFGPGTRLLVL.

The V call is TRBV7-9, the J call TRBJ1-2; no clear D gene. Looked up from germline, CDR1 is SEHNR and CDR2 is FQNEAQ (reference sequence). The V end was cut by 5 bases, the J end by 0 bases, with 10 bases between. This CDR3 spans 14 amino acids. As DNA, the CDR3 is TGTGCCAGCAGCGAGGGATCTACTAACTATGGCTACACCTTC. It encodes CASSEGSTNYGYTF.

This sequence joins TRBV10-3 and TRBJ2-7, with D maybe TRBD1 (5 bases). Germline V gene data show CDR1 as ENHRY and CDR2 as SYGVKD. The CDR3 is 13 residues long. Trimming took 4 bases from V and 2 from J, leaving 9 bases between them. The CDR3 DNA is TGTGCCATCAGTGGGACACTTACCTACGAGCAGTACTTC. Its protein is CAISGTLTYEQYF.

Here the CDR3 DNA reads TGTGCCAGTAGTATTTGGTTGGGGGGTCAAGAGACCCAGTACTTC. Residues: CASSIWLGGQETQYF. The rearrangement links TRBV19 to TRBJ2-5; TRBD2 might be the D (6 bases). The CDR3 is made up of 15 amino acids. V lost 3 bases, J lost 2 bases, and 13 bases lay in between. CDR1 is LNHDA and CDR2 is SQIVND in the germline V gene (reference sequence).

The rearrangement joins TRBV12-3 or TRBV12-4 to TRBJ2-7; maybe TRBD1 (6 bases). This CDR3 spans 14 amino acids. V was trimmed by 3 bases and J by 2 bases, leaving 11 bases between them. CDR3 DNA: TGTGCCAGCAGTTTTCAGGGGCTAGCCTACGAGCAGTACTTC. It encodes CASSFQGLAYEQYF.

The chain carries TRBV19 and TRBJ2-1; 10 bases align to TRBD1. Germline V gene data show CDR1 as LNHDA and CDR2 as SQIVND (reference sequence). The CDR3 covers 15 residues. The trim removed 4 bases at V and 5 bases at J, leaving 5 bases unmatched. The CDR3 here is CASSSRTGGNNEQFF. CDR3 coding DNA: TGTGCCAGTAGTAGCCGGACAGGGGGGAACAATGAGCAGTTCTTC.

V usage is TRBV6-5 and J usage is TRBJ2-1; 7 bases match TRBD2. The trim removed 0 bases at V and 5 bases at J, leaving 7 bases unmatched. Germline CDR1 and CDR2: MNHEY and SVGAGI. The CDR3 is 16 amino acids. The CDR3 loop reads CASSYSWEGPNNEQFF. For the CDR3, the DNA is TGTGCCAGCAGTTACTCGTGGGAGGGCCCGAACAATGAGCAGTTCTTC.

This clonotype was seen once. V is TRBV5-1 and J is TRBJ2-3; 7 positions agree with TRBD1. The V segment lost 7 bases and the J segment 1 base; nucleotides outside the gene matches: 12. This CDR3 contains 16 residues. Germline lookup yields CDR1 SGHRS and CDR2 YFSETQ. The CDR3 DNA follows: TGCGCCAGCCAGGTCGGAGTAGGGGGCGGCACAGATACGCAGTATTTT. It yields the protein CASQVGVGGGTDTQYF.

This clonotype was observed a few times. The V gene is TRBV6-2 or TRBV6-3, the J gene TRBJ1-1; no clear D. CDR3 length equals 11 residues. CDR1 MNHEY and CDR2 SVGEGT come from the germline V gene. The germline V and J ends were trimmed by 5 bases and 3 bases, with 4 bases remaining between them. CDR3 DNA: TGTGCCAGCAGTGCCGACACTGAAGCTTTCTTT. Amino acids: CASSADTEAFF.

With regard to this clonotype: The CDR3 carries no conserved terminal phenylalanine or tryptophan, so it likely arises from a read error. The chain recombines TRBV5-1 with TRBJ1-2; perhaps TRBD1 as D (5 bases). The CDR3 has 14 residues. The germline V gene has CDR1 SGHRS and CDR2 YFSETQ. The ends were cut back, 4 bases at V and 3 bases at J, with 13 bases in the middle. The CDR3 spells CASSPTGDDYGYTV. In DNA, the CDR3 is TGCGCCAGCAGCCCAACCGGGGACGACTATGGCTACACCGTC.

As DNA, the CDR3 is TGTGCCAGCAGGCGGAGCGGGAGGGCCAGAGAATACGAGCAGTACTTC. Protein sequence: CASRRSGRAREYEQYF. V gene TRBV6-1 combines with J gene TRBJ2-7; TRBD2 aligns across 10 bases. J gave up 4 bases and V 6 bases, and 12 bases lay outside the gene matches. The CDR3 contains 16 residues. The germline V gene encodes CDR1 MNHNS and CDR2 SASEGT.

This clonotype was seen a few times. The chain carries TRBV6-5 and TRBJ1-2; 10 bases are shared with TRBD1. The junction had 11 bases not matched to a gene; V was cut back by 0 bases and J by 4 bases. From germline, CDR1 is MNHEY and CDR2 SVGAGI. This CDR3 is built from 18 residues. The CDR3 DNA reads as TGTGCCAGCAGTTACTCCGGGGGACAGGGGACAACTTTCTATGGCTACACCTTC. Its translation is CASSYSGGQGTTFYGYTF.